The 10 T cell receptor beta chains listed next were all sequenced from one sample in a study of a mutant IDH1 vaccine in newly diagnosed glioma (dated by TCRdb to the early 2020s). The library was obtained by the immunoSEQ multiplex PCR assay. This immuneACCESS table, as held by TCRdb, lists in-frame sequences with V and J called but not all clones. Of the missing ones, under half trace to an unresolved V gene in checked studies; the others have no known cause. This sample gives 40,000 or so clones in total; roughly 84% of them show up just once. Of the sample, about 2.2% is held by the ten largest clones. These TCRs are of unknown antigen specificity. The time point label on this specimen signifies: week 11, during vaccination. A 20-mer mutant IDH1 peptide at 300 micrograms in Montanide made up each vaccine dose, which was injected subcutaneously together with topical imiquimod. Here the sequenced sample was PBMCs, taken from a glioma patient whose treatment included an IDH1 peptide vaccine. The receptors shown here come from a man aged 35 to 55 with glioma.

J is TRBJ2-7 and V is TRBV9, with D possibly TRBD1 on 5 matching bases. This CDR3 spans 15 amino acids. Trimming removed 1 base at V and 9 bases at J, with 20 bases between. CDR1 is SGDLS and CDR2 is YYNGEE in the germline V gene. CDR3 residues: CASSVLSLRNQGQYF. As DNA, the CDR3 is TGTGCCAGCAGCGTATTGAGTCTACGGAACCAGGGGCAGTACTTC.

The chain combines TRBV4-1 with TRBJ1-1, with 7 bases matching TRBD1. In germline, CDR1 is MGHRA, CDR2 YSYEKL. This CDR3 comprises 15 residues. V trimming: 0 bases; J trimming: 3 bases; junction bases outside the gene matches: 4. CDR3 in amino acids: CASSQDSTGDTEAFF. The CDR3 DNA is TGCGCCAGCAGCCAAGATTCAACAGGGGACACTGAAGCTTTCTTT.

The DNA for the CDR3 is TGTGCCAGCAGCATAATAGCGGGAGGGAGCAATGAGCAGTTCTTC. The encoded protein is CASSIIAGGSNEQFF. The chain is built from TRBV9 and TRBJ2-1, with 11 bases matching TRBD2. CDR3 length equals 15 residues. V lost 4 bases to trimming and J lost 6 bases; unmatched junction nucleotides: 6. CDR1 is SGDLS and CDR2 is YYNGEE in the germline V gene. Full variable domain (outside the CDR3, taken from reference TRBV9 and TRBJ2-1): DSGVTQTPKHLITATGQRVTLRCSPRSGDLSVYWYQQSLDQGLQFLIQYYNGEERAKGNILERFSAQQFPDLHSELNLSSLELGDSALYFCASSIIAGGSNEQFFGPGTRLTVL.

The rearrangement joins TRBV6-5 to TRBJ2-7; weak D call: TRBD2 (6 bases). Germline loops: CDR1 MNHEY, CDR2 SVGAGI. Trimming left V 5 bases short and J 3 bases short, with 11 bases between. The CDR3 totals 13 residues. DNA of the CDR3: TGTGCCAGCAGTCCTGCGGGATTCTACGAGCAGTACTTC. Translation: CASSPAGFYEQYF.

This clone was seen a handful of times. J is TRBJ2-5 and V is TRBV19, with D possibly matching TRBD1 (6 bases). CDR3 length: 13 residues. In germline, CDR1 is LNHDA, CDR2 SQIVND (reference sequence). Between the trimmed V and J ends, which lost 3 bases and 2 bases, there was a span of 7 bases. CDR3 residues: CASSIGQQETQYF. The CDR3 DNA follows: TGTGCCAGTAGTATCGGACAGCAAGAGACCCAGTACTTC.

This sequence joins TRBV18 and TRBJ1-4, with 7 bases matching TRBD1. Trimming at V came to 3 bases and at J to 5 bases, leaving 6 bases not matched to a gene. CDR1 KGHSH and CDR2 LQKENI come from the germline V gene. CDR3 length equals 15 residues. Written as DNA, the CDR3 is TGTGCCAGCTCACCGAAACAGGGGACAAATGAAAAACTGTTTTTT. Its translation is CASSPKQGTNEKLFF.

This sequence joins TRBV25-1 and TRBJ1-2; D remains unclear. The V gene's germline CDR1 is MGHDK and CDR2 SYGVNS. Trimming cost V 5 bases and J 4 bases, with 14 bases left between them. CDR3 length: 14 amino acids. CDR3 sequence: CASSTHQGIYGYTF. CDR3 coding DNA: TGTGCCAGCAGTACCCACCAAGGGATCTATGGCTACACCTTC.

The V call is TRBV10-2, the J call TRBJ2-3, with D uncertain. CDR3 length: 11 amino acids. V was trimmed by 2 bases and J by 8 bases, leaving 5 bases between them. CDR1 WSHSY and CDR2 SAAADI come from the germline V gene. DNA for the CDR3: TGCGCCAGCAGTGAGGACGTTACGCAGTATTTT. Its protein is CASSEDVTQYF.

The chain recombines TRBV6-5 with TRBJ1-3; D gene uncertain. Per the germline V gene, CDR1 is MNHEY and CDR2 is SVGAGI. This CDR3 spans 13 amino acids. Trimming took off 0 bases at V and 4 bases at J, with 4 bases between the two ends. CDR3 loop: CASSYSGGNTIYF. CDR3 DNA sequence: TGTGCCAGCAGTTACTCCGGCGGAAACACCATATATTTT.

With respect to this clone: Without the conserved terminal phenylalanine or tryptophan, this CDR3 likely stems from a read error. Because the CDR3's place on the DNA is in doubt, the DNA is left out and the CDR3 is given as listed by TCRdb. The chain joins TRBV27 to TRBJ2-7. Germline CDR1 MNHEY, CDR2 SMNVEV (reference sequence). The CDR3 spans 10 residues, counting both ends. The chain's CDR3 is CASRAPGLNL.